This T cell receptor beta chain was found in a study of blood T cell repertoires in COVID-19. In the study overall: COVID-19 samples from acute and convalescent phases originated in the United States, Italy and Spain. Sample material is recorded as cDNA or gDNA derived from T cells, B-cell-depleted T cells, or PBMCs.

This clone appeared once. Original methodology: Counts of nucleated cells, estimated from reference gene primer amplification, were obtained. Sequenced by immunoSEQ multiplex PCR; TCRdb stores in-frame clones only, minus some. That table is the source of V, J and clone size, and D and trimming were worked out from the DNA. The sample shows around 160,000 clones, more than 70% of them seen only once. This TCR derives from a human donor in a cohort sampled during active COVID-19. Sequenced input: peripheral blood.

CDR3 sequence reads: CASAGTGDGNSPLHF. In DNA form, the CDR3 reads TGTGCCAGCGCCGGAACAGGGGACGGAAATTCACCCCTCCACTTT. The chain is built from TRBV28 and TRBJ1-6; 7 bases are a match to TRBD1. Germline V CDR1 and CDR2: MDHEN, SYDVKM. With V trimmed by 8 bases and J by 7 bases, 11 bases remained unmatched. The CDR3 runs 15 residues.